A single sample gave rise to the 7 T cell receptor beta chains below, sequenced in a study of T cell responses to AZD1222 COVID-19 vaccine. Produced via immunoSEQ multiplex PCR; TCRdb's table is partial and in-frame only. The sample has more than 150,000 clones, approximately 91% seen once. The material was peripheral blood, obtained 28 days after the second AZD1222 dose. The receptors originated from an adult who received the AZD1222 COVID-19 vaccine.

CDR3 sequence: CASHLTGTSGSYEQYF. The CDR3 nucleotides read TGCGCCAGCCACTTAACCGGGACTAGCGGGAGTTACGAGCAGTACTTC. This chain connects TRBV4-1 to TRBJ2-7, with 14 bases fitting TRBD2. CDR3 size: 16 residues. The germline CDR1 and CDR2 sequences are MGHRA and YSYEKL. Germline trimming cut 8 bases from V and 4 bases from J; bases unmatched to any gene: 10.

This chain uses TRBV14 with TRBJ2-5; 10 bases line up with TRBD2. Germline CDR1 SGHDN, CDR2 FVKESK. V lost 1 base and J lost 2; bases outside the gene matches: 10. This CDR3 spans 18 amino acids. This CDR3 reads CASSQVRLAGELQETQYF. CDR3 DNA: TGTGCCAGCAGCCAAGTTAGGCTAGCGGGGGAACTACAAGAGACCCAGTACTTC.

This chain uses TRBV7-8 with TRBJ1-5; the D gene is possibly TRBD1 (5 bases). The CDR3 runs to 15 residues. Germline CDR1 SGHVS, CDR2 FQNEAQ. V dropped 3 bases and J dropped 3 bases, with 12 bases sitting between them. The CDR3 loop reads CASSFAAGSNQPQHF. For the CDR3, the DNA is TGTGCCAGCAGCTTCGCGGCAGGGTCCAATCAGCCCCAGCATTTT.

This CDR3 is CASSLTSGNYNEQFF. The CDR3, as DNA: TGTGCCAGCAGCCTGACTAGCGGGAACTACAATGAGCAGTTCTTC. The genes are TRBV7-9 and TRBJ2-1; 11 positions agree with TRBD2. Germline-derived CDR1 and CDR2 are SEHNR and FQNEAQ (reference sequence). The CDR3 covers 15 residues. The V gene end was trimmed by 5 bases and the J gene end by 3 bases; junction bases not matched to a gene: 3.

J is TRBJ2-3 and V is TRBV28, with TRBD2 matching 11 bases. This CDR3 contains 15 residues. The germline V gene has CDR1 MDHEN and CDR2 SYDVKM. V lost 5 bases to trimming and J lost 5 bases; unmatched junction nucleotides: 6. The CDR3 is CASSIRLAGIDTQYF. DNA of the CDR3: TGTGCCAGCAGTATCAGACTAGCGGGAATAGATACGCAGTATTTT.

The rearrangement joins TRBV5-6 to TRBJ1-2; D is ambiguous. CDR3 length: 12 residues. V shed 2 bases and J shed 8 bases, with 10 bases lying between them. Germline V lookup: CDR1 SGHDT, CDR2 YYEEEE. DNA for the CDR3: TGTGCCAGCAGCTTACAGTCGGGGGGCTACACCTTC. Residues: CASSLQSGGYTF.

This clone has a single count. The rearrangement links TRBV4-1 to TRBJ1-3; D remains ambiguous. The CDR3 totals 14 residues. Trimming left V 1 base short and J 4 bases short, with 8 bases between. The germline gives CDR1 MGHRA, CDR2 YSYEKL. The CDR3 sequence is CASSQAGFGNTIYF. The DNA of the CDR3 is TGCGCCAGCAGCCAAGCCGGTTTCGGAAACACCATATATTTT.